The next 12 T cell receptor beta chains were all read from a single sample in a study of T cells after posttransplantation cyclophosphamide. The repertoire was sequenced with immunoSEQ multiplex PCR; TCRdb's copy has only in-frame clones and lacks some. This sample has about 32,000 clones, with roughly 89% found just once. The sample consisted of PBMCs. The receptors shown here come from a woman between 35 and 50 years old with a blood cancer, CMV-positive, and with a related stem cell donor.

V usage is TRBV19 and J usage is TRBJ1-6, with 7 bases that match TRBD1. The J segment lost 0 bases and the V segment lost 4 bases, leaving 6 bases of the junction unmatched. The length of the CDR3 is 17 residues. The germline CDR1 and CDR2 sequences are LNHDA and SQIVND (reference sequence). The CDR3 protein is CASSTRQGPSYNSPLHF. CDR3 DNA: TGTGCCAGTAGTACCAGACAGGGCCCCTCCTATAATTCACCCCTCCACTTT.

The chain carries TRBV19 and TRBJ1-2; 10 bases agree with TRBD1. CDR1 is LNHDA and CDR2 is SQIVND in the germline V gene (reference sequence). V was pared by 3 bases and J by 6 bases, with 4 bases of the junction left unmatched. The CDR3 is 14 residues long. CDR3 amino acids: CASSMGGQGDGYTF. The CDR3 bases are TGTGCCAGTAGTATGGGAGGACAGGGGGATGGCTACACCTTC.

In regard to this clone: An end of the junction differs from the germline gene, which may be a read error. This chain joins TRBV5-1 and TRBJ1-6; D remains ambiguous. The length of the CDR3 is 15 residues. The V gene's germline CDR1 is SGHRS and CDR2 YFSETQ. The chain's CDR3 is CASSLDGSTNSPLHF. CDR3 DNA sequence: TGCGCCAGCAGCTTGGACGGCAGTACTAATTCCCCCCTCCACTTT.

The V gene is TRBV11-3, the J gene TRBJ2-1; 9 nucleotides agree with TRBD1. Looked up from germline, CDR1 is SGHNT and CDR2 is YENEEA. V shed 5 bases and J 6 bases; nucleotides not matched to a gene: 5. The CDR3 is 14 residues long. CDR3 nucleotides: TGTGCCAGCAGCGGGGGGACAGGGCTCAATGAGCAGTTCTTC. The encoded protein is CASSGGTGLNEQFF.

V gene TRBV18 combines with J gene TRBJ1-4; 7 bases agree with TRBD1. V was pared by 3 bases and J by 8 bases, with 15 bases of the junction left unmatched. CDR3 size: 17 residues. CDR1 is KGHSH, CDR2 LQKENI, per germline. In DNA, the CDR3 is TGTGCCAGCTCACCTGATCAGTTAGAGGGGGCCTCCGAAAAACTGTTTTTT. It translates to CASSPDQLEGASEKLFF.

The genes are TRBV2 and TRBJ2-1; maybe TRBD1 (6 bases). This CDR3 is 14 amino acids long. The V end was cut by 2 bases, the J end by 7 bases, with 12 bases between. Germline-derived CDR1 and CDR2 are SNHLY and FYNNEI. CDR3 bases: TGTGCCAGCAGTGAACTGGGGGCTCGGAATGAGCAGTTCTTC. This gives the protein CASSELGARNEQFF.

The CDR3 nucleotides read TGTGCCAGCAGCTTATCCGGGGTGAATGAGCAGTTCTTC. Protein sequence: CASSLSGVNEQFF. The V gene is TRBV7-9, the J gene TRBJ2-1; tentatively, D is TRBD2 (5 bases). Between the trimmed V and J ends, which lost 2 bases and 7 bases, there was a span of 9 bases. The CDR3 length is 13 residues. Germline loops: CDR1 SEHNR, CDR2 FQNEAQ (reference sequence).

The chain recombines TRBV9 with TRBJ2-2, with 8 bases fitting TRBD1. V gave up 9 bases and J gave up 6 bases; unmatched junction bases: 7. The CDR3 sequence is 13 residues long. Germline V gene sequence: CDR1 SGDLS, CDR2 YYNGEE. The CDR3 DNA is TGTGCCACCGGACAGGGCGGCGCCGGGGAGCTGTTTTTT. Its protein is CATGQGGAGELFF.

The chain joins TRBV5-1 to TRBJ1-1; TRBD1 agrees at 10 bases. This CDR3 spans 15 amino acids. After removal of 0 bases from V and 5 bases from J, the junction contained 4 bases not matched to a gene. CDR1 and CDR2 from the germline V gene are SGHRS and YFSETQ. DNA of the CDR3: TGCGCCAGCAGCTTGGCGGGACAGGGGTGGACTGAAGCTTTCTTT. Encoded protein: CASSLAGQGWTEAFF.

This chain's CDR3 is CASRIGVYHNSPLHF. CDR3 coding DNA: TGTGCCAGCAGGATCGGTGTATACCACAATTCACCCCTCCACTTT. J is TRBJ1-6 and V is TRBV27; D unresolved. The CDR3 covers 15 residues. Trimming shortened V by 6 bases and J by 7 bases, and 16 bases separated the two germline ends. Germline V CDR1 and CDR2: MNHEY, SMNVEV (reference sequence).

V and J are TRBV7-9 and TRBJ1-3, with D perhaps matching TRBD1 (5 bases). CDR3 length: 14 residues. Trimming removed 0 bases at V and 8 bases at J, with 11 bases between. Germline-derived CDR1 and CDR2 are SEHNR and FQNEAQ (reference sequence). The CDR3 DNA reads as TGTGCCAGCAGCTTAGCCGGGCAGGGTGACACCATATATTTT. This gives the protein CASSLAGQGDTIYF.

The chain carries TRBV5-4 and TRBJ2-4, with 7 bases matching TRBD1. V shed 4 bases and J 0 bases; nucleotides not matched to a gene: 10. CDR3 length equals 17 residues. CDR1 is SGHNT, CDR2 YYREEE, per germline (reference sequence). This chain's CDR3 is CASSLRDRILAKNIQYF. The CDR3 nucleotides are TGTGCCAGCAGCCTCCGGGACAGAATTTTAGCCAAAAACATTCAGTACTTC.